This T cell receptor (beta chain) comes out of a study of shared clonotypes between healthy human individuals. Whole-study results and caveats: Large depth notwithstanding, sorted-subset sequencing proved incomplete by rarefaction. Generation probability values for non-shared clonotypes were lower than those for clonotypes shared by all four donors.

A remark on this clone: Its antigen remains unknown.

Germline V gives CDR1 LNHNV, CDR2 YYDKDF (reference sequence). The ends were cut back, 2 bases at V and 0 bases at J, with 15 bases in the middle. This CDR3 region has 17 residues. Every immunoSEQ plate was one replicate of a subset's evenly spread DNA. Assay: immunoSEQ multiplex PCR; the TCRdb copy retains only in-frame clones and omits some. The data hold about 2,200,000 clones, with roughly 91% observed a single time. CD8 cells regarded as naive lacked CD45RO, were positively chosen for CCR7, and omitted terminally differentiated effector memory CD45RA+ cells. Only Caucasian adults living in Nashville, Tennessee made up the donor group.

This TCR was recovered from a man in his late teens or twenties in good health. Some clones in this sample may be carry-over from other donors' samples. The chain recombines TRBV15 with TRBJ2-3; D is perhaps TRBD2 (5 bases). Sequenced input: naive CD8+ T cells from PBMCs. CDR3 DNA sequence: TGTGCCACCAGCAGACGCAGACCCGGGGAAAGCACAGATACGCAGTATTTT. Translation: CATSRRRPGESTDTQYF.